Each of the 28 T cell receptor beta chains below was sequenced from the same sample in a study of human T cells and chemical hapten exposure. The time point was: patch test 1, 2 weeks after DPC sensitization. The treatment: therapeutic diphenylcyclopropenone sensitization with weekly scalp DPC. TCRdb re-called the RACE reads through MiXCR, storing one row per CDR3 protein. This sample has about 340,000 distinct CDR3 sequences, with about 7% found just once. This specimen consisted of whole blood, obtained in connection with sensitization to the hapten diphenylcyclopropenone (DPC). The receptors derive from a young woman with alopecia areata. Some clones in this sample may be carry-over from other donors' samples.

This clonotype was detected many times. CDR3 nucleotides: TGCGCCAGCAGCCGACGCGGTACTGAAGCTTTCTTT. Amino acid sequence: CASSRRGTEAFF. The J gene is TRBJ1-1, the V gene TRBV5-1; no clear D gene. CDR3 size: 12 residues. Germline CDR1 is SGHRS and CDR2 is YFSETQ. Deletions cut 4 bases from V and 5 bases from J, with 9 bases between.

The rearrangement joins TRBV6-1 to TRBJ2-2; 11 nucleotides line up with TRBD2. CDR3 length: 15 amino acids. Germline V lookup: CDR1 MNHNS, CDR2 SASEGT. Trimming at V came to 3 bases and at J to 4 bases, leaving 1 base not matched to a gene. The CDR3 DNA sequence: TGTGCCAGCAGTGATCTAGCGGGGGGCACCGGGGAGCTGTTTTTT. It encodes CASSDLAGGTGELFF.

Ten or more counts support this clonotype. The chain uses TRBV7-2 and TRBJ1-6; D not certain. Trimming took 2 bases from V and 5 from J, leaving 13 bases between them. CDR1 and CDR2 from the germline V gene are SGHTA and FQGNSA. The CDR3 spans 16 residues. CDR3 amino acids: CASSLIIGVNNSPLHF. For the CDR3, the DNA is TGTGCCAGCAGCTTAATCATTGGGGTTAATAATTCACCCCTCCACTTT.

This clonotype has a handful of counts. J is TRBJ1-1 and V is TRBV5-6; D is perhaps TRBD1 (5 bases). Trimming removed 5 bases from V and 6 bases from J, with 11 bases in between. The CDR3 is 12 residues long. Germline loops: CDR1 SGHDT, CDR2 YYEEEE. CDR3 amino acids: CASSRQGSEAFF. DNA of the CDR3: TGTGCCAGCAGTCGGCAGGGCTCTGAAGCTTTCTTT.

This clonotype was observed at least ten times. The junction differs from germline at one of its ends, possibly a read error. The gene calls are TRBV7-9 and TRBJ2-7; a possible D gene is TRBD1 (8 bases). The CDR3 consists of 13 residues. Germline V CDR1 and CDR2: SEHNR, FQNEAQ (reference sequence). CDR3 nucleotides: TGTGCCAGCAGCTTAGAGGGGGGGACAGGTCCCTCGTTC. Its translation: CASSLEGGTGPSF.

This clonotype was detected ten times or more. The chain employs TRBV29-1 and TRBJ2-6; D is ambiguous. Germline loops: CDR1 SQVTM, CDR2 ANQGSEA. CDR3 size: 12 residues. The V end lost 5 bases, the J end lost 3 bases, and 5 bases lay between the germline ends. CDR3 region: CSVLFGANVLTF. CDR3 DNA: TGCAGCGTTCTCTTTGGGGCCAACGTCCTGACTTTC.

This clonotype was observed at least ten times. The rearrangement uses TRBV15 and TRBJ1-2, with TRBD1 identical over 8 bases. Germline V gene sequence: CDR1 LNHNV, CDR2 YYDKDF (reference sequence). The CDR3 totals 13 residues. With V trimmed by 5 bases and J by 4 bases, 3 bases remained unmatched. CDR3 amino acids: CATSPGQGYGYTF. In DNA, the CDR3 is TGTGCCACCAGCCCTGGACAGGGCTATGGCTACACCTTC. The full variable domain, completed using reference TRBV15 and TRBJ1-2, is DAMVIQNPRYQVTQFGKPVTLSCSQTLNHNVMYWYQQKSSQAPKLLFHYYDKDFNNEADTPDNFQSRRPNTSFCFLDIRSPGLGDTAMYLCATSPGQGYGYTFGSGTRLTVV.

This clonotype was detected many times. The V gene is TRBV11-2, the J gene TRBJ1-1, with no clear D. This CDR3 has 14 residues. The germline V gene encodes CDR1 SGHAT and CDR2 FQNNGV. The V end lost 5 bases, the J end lost 1 base, and 11 bases lay between the germline ends. CDR3 coding DNA: TGTGCCAGCAGCCTTCAGACCGAGAACACTGAAGCTTTCTTT. Its protein is CASSLQTENTEAFF.

This clonotype was counted between two and nine times. J is TRBJ2-2 and V is TRBV5-4, with TRBD2 matching over 16 bases. The V segment lost 1 base and the J segment 5 bases; nucleotides outside the gene matches: 11. This CDR3 contains 20 residues. Germline CDR1 reads SGHNT; CDR2 reads YYREEE (reference sequence). The CDR3 region has the DNA TGTGCCAGCAGCTTGCGTACGGGACTAGCGGGGGGGCCGGGAACCGGGGAGCTGTTTTTT. This encodes CASSLRTGLAGGPGTGELFF.

This clonotype appeared many times. J is TRBJ1-5 and V is TRBV7-9; 8 bases align to TRBD1. V lost 1 base, J lost 2 bases, and 4 bases stayed unmatched. The CDR3 has 16 amino acids. The germline V gene has CDR1 SEHNR and CDR2 FQNEAQ (reference sequence). The CDR3 coding sequence is TGTGCCAGCAGCTTAGGGACAGGGATTCGCAATCAGCCCCAGCATTTT. It specifies CASSLGTGIRNQPQHF.

This clonotype showed up many times. As DNA, the CDR3 is TGTGCCAGCAGTTACTCGGGGCCAAATCAGCCCCAGCATTTT. Its translation is CASSYSGPNQPQHF. V usage is TRBV6-5 and J usage is TRBJ1-5, with D maybe TRBD1 (5 bases). There are 14 residues in the CDR3. The ends were cut back, 0 bases at V and 4 bases at J, with 7 bases in the middle. Germline lookup yields CDR1 MNHEY and CDR2 SVGAGI.

This CDR3 is CASSIKDREGYTF. CDR3 bases: TGTGCCAGCAGTATAAAAGACAGGGAAGGCTACACCTTC. The chain links TRBV2 to TRBJ1-2; 7 bases align to TRBD1. Trimming at V came to 5 bases and at J to 8 bases, leaving 8 bases not matched to a gene. The CDR3 loop spans 13 amino acids. Looked up from germline, CDR1 is SNHLY and CDR2 is FYNNEI.

This clonotype was seen a few times. V gene TRBV28 combines with J gene TRBJ2-6; TRBD2 matches 7 bases. V lost 5 bases, J lost 0 bases, and 4 bases stayed unmatched. Per the germline V gene, CDR1 is MDHEN and CDR2 is SYDVKM. The CDR3 runs 16 residues. CDR3 region: CASSSGAGSGANVLTF. CDR3 sequence (DNA): TGTGCCAGCAGTAGCGGGGCAGGCTCTGGGGCCAACGTCCTGACTTTC.

The V gene is TRBV29-1, the J gene TRBJ1-1, with 7 bases lining up with TRBD1. The CDR3 has 14 amino acids. Germline trimming cut 6 bases from V and 0 bases from J; bases unmatched to any gene: 7. CDR1 and CDR2 from the germline V gene are SQVTM and ANQGSEA. The CDR3 here is CSVAYRGMNTEAFF. CDR3 nucleotide sequence: TGCAGCGTCGCCTACAGGGGCATGAACACTGAAGCTTTCTTT.

This clonotype was seen more than once but under ten times. The CDR3 region is CSCITGDTGELFF. Here the CDR3 DNA reads TGCAGCTGTATAACAGGAGACACCGGGGAGCTGTTTTTT. The V and J genes are TRBV29-1 and TRBJ2-2, with a weak D call TRBD1 (5 bases). Germline CDR1 SQVTM, CDR2 ANQGSEA. The CDR3 has 13 amino acids. V shed 8 bases and J shed 3 bases, with 13 bases lying between them.

Here the CDR3 DNA reads TGTGCCAGCAGTGAGGGACTGAACACTGAAGCTTTCTTT. Its translation is CASSEGLNTEAFF. The chain combines TRBV2 with TRBJ1-1; TRBD1 is a possible D gene (5 bases). Germline assignment: CDR1 SNHLY and CDR2 FYNNEI. Trimming stripped 3 bases from V and 0 bases from J, with 5 bases between. The CDR3 covers 13 residues.

This clonotype was recorded a few times. The chain carries TRBV6-5 and TRBJ2-3; 8 bases fit TRBD1. The CDR3 spans 17 residues. Germline CDR1 and CDR2: MNHEY and SVGAGI. With 5 bases clipped from V and 4 bases from J, the junction kept 14 bases outside the gene matches. For the CDR3, the DNA is TGTGCCAGCAGTCCCCCCTGGACAGGGACAGCGGCAGATACGCAGTATTTT. Translating it yields CASSPPWTGTAADTQYF.

This clonotype came up many times. The chain combines TRBV7-2 with TRBJ1-5, with D unclear. The V end lost 0 bases, the J end lost 4 bases, and 7 bases lay between the germline ends. Germline CDR1 is SGHTA and CDR2 is FQGNSA. CDR3 length equals 14 residues. Written as DNA, the CDR3 is TGTGCCAGCAGCTTAGCGCTACAGAATCAGCCCCAGCATTTT. This translates into CASSLALQNQPQHF.

This chain uses TRBV12-3 or TRBV12-4 with TRBJ2-6, with 7 positions matching TRBD1. V was clipped by 3 bases and J by 0 bases; unmatched bases: 5. CDR3 size: 17 residues. The CDR3 spells CASSLQGVYSGANVLTF. The CDR3 DNA is TGTGCCAGCAGTTTGCAGGGGGTCTACTCTGGGGCCAACGTCCTGACTTTC.

In this sample, this clonotype turned up many times. The chain links TRBV11-2 to TRBJ2-6; TRBD1 aligns across 7 bases. Per germline, CDR1 SGHAT and CDR2 FQNNGV. The CDR3 spans 15 residues. Germline trimming cut 5 bases from V and 2 bases from J; bases unmatched to any gene: 3. DNA of the CDR3: TGTGCCAGCAGCGCCCAGGGGGCTGGGGCCAACGTCCTGACTTTC. It specifies CASSAQGAGANVLTF.

This clonotype showed up just a few times. J is TRBJ2-1 and V is TRBV7-9, with D unclear. The V end lost 8 bases, the J end lost 0 bases, and 5 bases lay between the germline ends. The germline gives CDR1 SEHNR, CDR2 FQNEAQ (reference sequence). This CDR3 spans 12 amino acids. Here the CDR3 DNA reads TGTGCCAGCGATCGCTCCTACAATGAGCAGTTCTTC. It encodes CASDRSYNEQFF.

Note on this clonotype: One end of the junction does not line up with germline, which may come from a read error. This chain uses TRBV20-1 with TRBJ2-5; D remains ambiguous. The CDR3 is made up of 10 amino acids. Germline CDR1 is DFQATT and CDR2 is SNEGSKA (reference sequence). CDR3 nucleotide sequence: TGCAGTGCTAGTATGGCCCCGGCGTCCTTC. Translated, it gives CSASMAPASF.

The rearrangement uses TRBV27 and TRBJ1-1, with TRBD1 as a possible D gene (6 bases). Germline CDR1 reads MNHEY; CDR2 reads SMNVEV (reference sequence). This CDR3 is built from 14 residues. Trimming stripped 3 bases from V and 5 bases from J, with 13 bases between. Written as DNA, the CDR3 is TGTGCCAGCAGTTTGGGGCAGGGGACAACTGAAGCTTTCTTT. This codes for CASSLGQGTTEAFF.

This clonotype was counted a few times. The chain uses TRBV10-3 and TRBJ1-3, with 7 bases lining up with TRBD1. The CDR3 is made up of 15 amino acids. J lost 2 bases, V lost 3 bases, and 4 bases had no gene match. Germline V gene lookup returns CDR1 ENHRY and CDR2 SYGVKD. The DNA of the CDR3 is TGTGCCATCAGTGAACAACAGGGGCCTGGAAACACCATATATTTT. It codes for CAISEQQGPGNTIYF.

The chain couples TRBV4-3 to TRBJ2-4; possibly TRBD2 for D (5 bases). Trimming took 0 bases from V and 1 from J, leaving 25 bases between them. CDR3 length equals 21 residues. The V gene's germline CDR1 is LGHNA and CDR2 YSLEER. In nucleotides, the CDR3 is TGCGCCAGCAGCCAAGATCGGTTGGGGATGTCTGGGGAGTGGGCCAAAAACATTCAGTACTTC. This encodes CASSQDRLGMSGEWAKNIQYF.

This clonotype has more than one count but fewer than ten. This chain joins TRBV7-2 and TRBJ1-1; TRBD1 matches at 7 bases. Germline CDR1 SGHTA, CDR2 FQGNSA. V lost 5 bases, J lost 2 bases, and 5 bases stayed unmatched. This CDR3 region has 14 residues. For the CDR3, the DNA is TGTGCCAGCAGCCCCTACAGGGGCAACACTGAAGCTTTCTTT. It is translated as CASSPYRGNTEAFF.

This clonotype was recorded many times. The chain couples TRBV5-6 to TRBJ2-6, with 9 positions matching TRBD1. V shed 6 bases and J 0 bases; nucleotides not matched to a gene: 10. Per germline, CDR1 SGHDT and CDR2 YYEEEE. CDR3 length: 18 residues. Here the CDR3 reads CASTTPGQGYSGANVLTF. CDR3 in DNA: TGTGCCAGCACCACCCCGGGACAGGGCTACTCTGGGGCCAACGTCCTGACTTTC.

The rearrangement uses TRBV9 and TRBJ1-2; 8 bases match TRBD1. Losses at the gene ends were 1 base for V and 6 bases for J; bases not matched to a gene: 8. This CDR3 comprises 15 residues. CDR1 and CDR2 (germline): SGDLS, YYNGEE. The CDR3 here is CASSVSSGGMDGYTF. CDR3 in DNA: TGTGCCAGCAGCGTATCGTCAGGGGGCATGGATGGCTACACCTTC. The whole variable domain, filled in from reference TRBV9 and TRBJ1-2, reads DSGVTQTPKHLITATGQRVTLRCSPRSGDLSVYWYQQSLDQGLQFLIQYYNGEERAKGNILERFSAQQFPDLHSELNLSSLELGDSALYFCASSVSSGGMDGYTFGSGTRLTVV.